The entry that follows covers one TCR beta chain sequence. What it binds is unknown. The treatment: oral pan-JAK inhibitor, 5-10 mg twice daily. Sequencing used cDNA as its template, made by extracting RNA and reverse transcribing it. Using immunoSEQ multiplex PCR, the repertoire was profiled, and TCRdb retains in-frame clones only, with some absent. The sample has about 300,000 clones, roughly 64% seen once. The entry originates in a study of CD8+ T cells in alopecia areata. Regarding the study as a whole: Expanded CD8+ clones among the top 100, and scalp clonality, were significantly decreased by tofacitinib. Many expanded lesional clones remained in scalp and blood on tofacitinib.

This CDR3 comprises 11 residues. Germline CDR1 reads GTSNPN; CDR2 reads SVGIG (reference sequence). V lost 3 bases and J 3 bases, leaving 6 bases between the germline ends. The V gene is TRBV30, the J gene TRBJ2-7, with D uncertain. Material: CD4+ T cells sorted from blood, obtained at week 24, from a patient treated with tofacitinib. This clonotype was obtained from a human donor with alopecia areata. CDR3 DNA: TGTGCCTGGAGAGGGAACTACGAGCAGTACTTC. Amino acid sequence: CAWRGNYEQYF.